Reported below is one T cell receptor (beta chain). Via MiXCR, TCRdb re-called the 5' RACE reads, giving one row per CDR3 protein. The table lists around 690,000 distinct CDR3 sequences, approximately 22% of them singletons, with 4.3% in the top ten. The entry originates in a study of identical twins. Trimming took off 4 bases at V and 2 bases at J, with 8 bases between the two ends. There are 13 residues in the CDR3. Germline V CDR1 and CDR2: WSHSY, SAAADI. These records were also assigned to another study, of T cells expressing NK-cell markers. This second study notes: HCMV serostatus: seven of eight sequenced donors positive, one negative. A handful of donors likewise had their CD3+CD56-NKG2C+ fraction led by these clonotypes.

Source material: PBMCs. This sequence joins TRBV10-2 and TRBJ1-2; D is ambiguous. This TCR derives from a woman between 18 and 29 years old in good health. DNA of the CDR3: TGCGCCAGCAGTGTCGAGGAGAACTATGGCTACACCTTC. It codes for CASSVEENYGYTF.